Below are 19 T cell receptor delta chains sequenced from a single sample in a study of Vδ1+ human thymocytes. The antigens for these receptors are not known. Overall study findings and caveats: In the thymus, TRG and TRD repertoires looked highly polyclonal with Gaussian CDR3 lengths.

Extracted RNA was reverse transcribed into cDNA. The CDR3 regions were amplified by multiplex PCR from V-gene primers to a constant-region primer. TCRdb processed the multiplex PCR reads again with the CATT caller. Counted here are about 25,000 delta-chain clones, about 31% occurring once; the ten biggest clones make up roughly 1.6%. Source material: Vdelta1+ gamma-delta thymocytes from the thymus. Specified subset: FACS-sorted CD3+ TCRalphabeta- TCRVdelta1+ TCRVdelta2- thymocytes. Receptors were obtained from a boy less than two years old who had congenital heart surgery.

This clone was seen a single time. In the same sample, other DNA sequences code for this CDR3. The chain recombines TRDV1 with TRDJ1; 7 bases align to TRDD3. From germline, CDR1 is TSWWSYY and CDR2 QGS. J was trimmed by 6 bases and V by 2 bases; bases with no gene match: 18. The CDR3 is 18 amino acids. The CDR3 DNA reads TGTGCTCTTGGGGAAATTCGAGGTGGGCCAATACTGGGGTATAAACTCATCTTT. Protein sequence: CALGEIRGGPILGYKLIF.

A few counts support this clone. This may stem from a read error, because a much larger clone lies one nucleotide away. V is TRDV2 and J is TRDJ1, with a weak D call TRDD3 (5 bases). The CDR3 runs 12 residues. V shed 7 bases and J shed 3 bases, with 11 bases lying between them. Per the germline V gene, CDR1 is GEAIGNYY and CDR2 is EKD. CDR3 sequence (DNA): TGTGCCTGCCTATCCTGGGCCGATAAACTCATCTTT. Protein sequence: CACLSWADKLIF.

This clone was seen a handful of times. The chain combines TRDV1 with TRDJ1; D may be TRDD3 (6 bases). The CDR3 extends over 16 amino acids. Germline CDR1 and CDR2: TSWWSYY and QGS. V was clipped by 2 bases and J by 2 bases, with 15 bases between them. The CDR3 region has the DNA TGTGCTCTTGGGGAAAGGATCTTGGGGGGGACCGATAAACTCATCTTT. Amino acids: CALGERILGGTDKLIF.

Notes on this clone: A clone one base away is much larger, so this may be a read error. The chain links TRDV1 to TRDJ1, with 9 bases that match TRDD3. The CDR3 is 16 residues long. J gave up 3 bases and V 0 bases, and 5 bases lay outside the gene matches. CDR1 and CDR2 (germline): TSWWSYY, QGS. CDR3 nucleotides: TGTGCTCTTGGGGAACTGAGCGGGGGATACCCCGATAAACTCATCTTT. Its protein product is CALGELSGGYPDKLIF.

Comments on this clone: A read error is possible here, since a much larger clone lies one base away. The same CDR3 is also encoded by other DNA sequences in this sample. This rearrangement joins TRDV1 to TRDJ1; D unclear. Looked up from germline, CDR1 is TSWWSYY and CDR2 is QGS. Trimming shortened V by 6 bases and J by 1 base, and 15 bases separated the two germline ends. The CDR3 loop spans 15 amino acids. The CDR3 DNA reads TGTGCTCTTGGAGAAGAATCACCTCCCACCGATAAACTCATCTTT. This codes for CALGEESPPTDKLIF.

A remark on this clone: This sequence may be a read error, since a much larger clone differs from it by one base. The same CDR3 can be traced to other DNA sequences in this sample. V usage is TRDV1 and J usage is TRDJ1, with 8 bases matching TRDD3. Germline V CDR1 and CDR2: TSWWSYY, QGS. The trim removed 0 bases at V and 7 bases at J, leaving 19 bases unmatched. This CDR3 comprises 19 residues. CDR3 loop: CALGELRTFLSLLGGKLIF. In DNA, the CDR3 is TGTGCTCTTGGGGAACTCCGGACTTTCCTGTCCTTACTGGGGGGTAAACTCATCTTT.

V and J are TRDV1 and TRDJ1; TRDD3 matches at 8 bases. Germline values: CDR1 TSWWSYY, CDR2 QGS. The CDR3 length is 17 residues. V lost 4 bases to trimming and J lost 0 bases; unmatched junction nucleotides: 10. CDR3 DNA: TGTGCTCTTGGGGTACGGGGGCGTGGGGGATACACCGATAAACTCATCTTT. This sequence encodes CALGVRGRGGYTDKLIF.

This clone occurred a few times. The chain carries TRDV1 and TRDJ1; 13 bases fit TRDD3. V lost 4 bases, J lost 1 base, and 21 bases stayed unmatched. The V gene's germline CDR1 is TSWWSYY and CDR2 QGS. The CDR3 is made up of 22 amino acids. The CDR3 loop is CALGAITLLGDTRISGTDKLIF. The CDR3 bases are TGTGCTCTTGGGGCCATTACCTTACTGGGGGATACGCGTATCAGCGGCACCGATAAACTCATCTTT.

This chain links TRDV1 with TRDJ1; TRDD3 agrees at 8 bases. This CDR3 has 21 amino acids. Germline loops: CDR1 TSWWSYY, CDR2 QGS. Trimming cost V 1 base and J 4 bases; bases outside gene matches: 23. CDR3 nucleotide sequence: TGTGCTCTTGGGGAACCCCTTCCCACTCCCGTGGGGGATTGCCCCTTCGATAAACTCATCTTT. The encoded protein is CALGEPLPTPVGDCPFDKLIF.

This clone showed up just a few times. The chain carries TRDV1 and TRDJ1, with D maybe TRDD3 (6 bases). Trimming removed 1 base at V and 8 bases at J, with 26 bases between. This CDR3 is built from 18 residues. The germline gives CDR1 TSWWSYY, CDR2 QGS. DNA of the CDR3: TGTGCTCTTGGGGAACCACCAACTCATACTGATACTGGGAGAAAACTCATCTTT. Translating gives CALGEPPTHTDTGRKLIF.

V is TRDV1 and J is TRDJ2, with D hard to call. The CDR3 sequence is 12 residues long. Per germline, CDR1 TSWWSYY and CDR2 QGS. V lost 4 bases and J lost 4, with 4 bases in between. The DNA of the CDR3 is TGTGCTCTTGGGGGGGCGACAGCACAACTCTTCTTT. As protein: CALGGATAQLFF.

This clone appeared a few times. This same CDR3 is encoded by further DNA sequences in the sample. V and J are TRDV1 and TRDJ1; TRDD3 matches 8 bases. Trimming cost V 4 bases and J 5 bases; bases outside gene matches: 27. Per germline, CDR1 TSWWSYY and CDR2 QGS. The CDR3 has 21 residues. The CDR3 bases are TGTGCTCTTGGGGGGCTTTCAACTGTCCGGTACTGGGGGTGTCGGGAGGATAAACTCATCTTT. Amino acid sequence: CALGGLSTVRYWGCREDKLIF.

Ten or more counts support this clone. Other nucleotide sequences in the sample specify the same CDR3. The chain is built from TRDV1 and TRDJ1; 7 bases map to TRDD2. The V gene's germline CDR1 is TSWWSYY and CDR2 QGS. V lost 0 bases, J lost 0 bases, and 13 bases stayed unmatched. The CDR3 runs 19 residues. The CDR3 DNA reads TGTGCTCTTGGGGAACTCCTTTCCTACGGGGCCACTAACACCGATAAACTCATCTTT. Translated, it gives CALGELLSYGATNTDKLIF.

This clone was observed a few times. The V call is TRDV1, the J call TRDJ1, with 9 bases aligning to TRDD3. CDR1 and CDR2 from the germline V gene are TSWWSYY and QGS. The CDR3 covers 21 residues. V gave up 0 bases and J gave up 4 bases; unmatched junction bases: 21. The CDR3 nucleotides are TGTGCTCTTGGGGAACTCATTCCTTCTGTACTGGGGGAGCTACTTCACGATAAACTCATCTTT. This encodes CALGELIPSVLGELLHDKLIF.

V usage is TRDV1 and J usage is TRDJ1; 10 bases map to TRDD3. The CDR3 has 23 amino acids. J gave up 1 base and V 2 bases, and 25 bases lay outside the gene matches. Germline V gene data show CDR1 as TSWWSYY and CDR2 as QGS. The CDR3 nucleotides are TGTGCTCTTGGGGAAGCTTTATTGGGGATTTACGTTACTGGGGGATTCGCCACCGATAAACTCATCTTT. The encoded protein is CALGEALLGIYVTGGFATDKLIF.

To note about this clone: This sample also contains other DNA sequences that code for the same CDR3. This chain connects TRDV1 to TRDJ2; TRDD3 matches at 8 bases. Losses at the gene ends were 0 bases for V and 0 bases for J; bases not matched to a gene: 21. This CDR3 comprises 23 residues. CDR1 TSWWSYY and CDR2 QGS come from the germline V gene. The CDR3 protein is CALGELPAFSRTGGYALTAQLFF. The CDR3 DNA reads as TGTGCTCTTGGGGAACTACCGGCCTTCAGCAGAACTGGGGGGTACGCTTTGACAGCACAACTCTTCTTT.

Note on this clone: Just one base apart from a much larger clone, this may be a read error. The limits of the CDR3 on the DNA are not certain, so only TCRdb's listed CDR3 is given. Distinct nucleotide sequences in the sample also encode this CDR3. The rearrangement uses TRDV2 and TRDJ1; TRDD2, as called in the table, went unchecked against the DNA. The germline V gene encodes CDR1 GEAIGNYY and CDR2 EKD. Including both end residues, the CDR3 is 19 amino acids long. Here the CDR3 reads CACDSAYFLQVGLGSKLIF.

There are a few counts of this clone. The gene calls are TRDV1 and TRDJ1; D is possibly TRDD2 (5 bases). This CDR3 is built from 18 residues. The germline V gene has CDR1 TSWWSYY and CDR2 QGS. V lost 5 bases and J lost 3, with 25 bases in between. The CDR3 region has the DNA TGTGCTCTTGGGTCCCCTACGGCTCGGAGGACAGGGGCCGATAAACTCATCTTT. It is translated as CALGSPTARRTGADKLIF.

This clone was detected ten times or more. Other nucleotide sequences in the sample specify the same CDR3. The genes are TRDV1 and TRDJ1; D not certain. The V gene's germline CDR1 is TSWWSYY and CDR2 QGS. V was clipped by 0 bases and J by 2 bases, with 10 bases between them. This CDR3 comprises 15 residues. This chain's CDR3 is CALGELPGWTDKLIF. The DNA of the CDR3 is TGTGCTCTTGGGGAACTGCCGGGGTGGACCGATAAACTCATCTTT.